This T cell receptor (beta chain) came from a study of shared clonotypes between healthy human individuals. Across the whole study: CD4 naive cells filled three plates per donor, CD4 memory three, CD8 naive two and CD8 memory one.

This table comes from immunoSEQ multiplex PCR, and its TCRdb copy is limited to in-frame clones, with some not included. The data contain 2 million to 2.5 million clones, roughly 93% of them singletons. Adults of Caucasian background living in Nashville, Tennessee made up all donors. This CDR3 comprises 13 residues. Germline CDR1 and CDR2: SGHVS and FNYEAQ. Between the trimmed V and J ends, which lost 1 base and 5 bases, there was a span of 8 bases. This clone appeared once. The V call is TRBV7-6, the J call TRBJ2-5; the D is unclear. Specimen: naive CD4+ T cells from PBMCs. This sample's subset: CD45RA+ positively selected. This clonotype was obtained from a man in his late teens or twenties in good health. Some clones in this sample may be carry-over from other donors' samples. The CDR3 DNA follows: TGTGCCAGCAGCTTAGATGTTTGGGAGACCCAGTACTTC. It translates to CASSLDVWETQYF.